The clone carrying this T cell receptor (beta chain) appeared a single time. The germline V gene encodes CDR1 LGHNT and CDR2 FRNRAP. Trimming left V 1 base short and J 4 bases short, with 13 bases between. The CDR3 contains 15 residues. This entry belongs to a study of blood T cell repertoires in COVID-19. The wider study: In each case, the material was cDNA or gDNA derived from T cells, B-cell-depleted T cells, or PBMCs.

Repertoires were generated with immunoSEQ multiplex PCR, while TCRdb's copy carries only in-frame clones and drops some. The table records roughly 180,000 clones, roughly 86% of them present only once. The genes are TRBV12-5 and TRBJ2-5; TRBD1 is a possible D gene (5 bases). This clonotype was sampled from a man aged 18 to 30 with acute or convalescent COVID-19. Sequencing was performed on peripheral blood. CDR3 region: CASGLGQGSPETQYF. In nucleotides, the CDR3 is TGTGCTAGTGGTTTGGGGCAGGGAAGTCCAGAGACCCAGTACTTC.